The source of this T cell receptor (beta chain) is a study of CXCR3-negative and CXCR3-positive naive CD8 T cells. Study conclusions and caveats: In naive cells, CXCR3-negative and CXCR3-positive subsets had similar TRBV-TRBJ usage; memory cells differed. TCR interaction strength was inferred from TRB CDR3 physicochemistry, as CD5 matched across naive subsets. TRB CDR3s of CXCR3-positive naive cells were more hydrophobic than those of CXCR3-negative naive cells.

To note about this clonotype: Its specificity is not known.

TRB cDNA was prepared as libraries by UMI-labeled 5' RACE. TCRdb reprocessed the 5' RACE reads, with one entry per CDR3 protein and no DNA. Recorded for this sample: some 150,000 distinct CDR3 sequences. Specimen: naive CXCR3+ CD8+ T cells from blood. As for subset: CD45RO-CCR7+CD27+CD95- naive CD8+ T cells expressing CXCR3 (TNR3+). This TCR derives from a human donor in good health. Some clones in this sample may be carry-over from other donors' samples.

The CDR3 is CAWSVKAGGIEETQYF. The V and J genes are TRBV30 and TRBJ2-5; there is no DNA to check the TCRdb D call of TRBD2. The CDR3 extends over 16 amino acids. CDR1 and CDR2 from the germline V gene are GTSNPN and SVGIG (reference sequence).